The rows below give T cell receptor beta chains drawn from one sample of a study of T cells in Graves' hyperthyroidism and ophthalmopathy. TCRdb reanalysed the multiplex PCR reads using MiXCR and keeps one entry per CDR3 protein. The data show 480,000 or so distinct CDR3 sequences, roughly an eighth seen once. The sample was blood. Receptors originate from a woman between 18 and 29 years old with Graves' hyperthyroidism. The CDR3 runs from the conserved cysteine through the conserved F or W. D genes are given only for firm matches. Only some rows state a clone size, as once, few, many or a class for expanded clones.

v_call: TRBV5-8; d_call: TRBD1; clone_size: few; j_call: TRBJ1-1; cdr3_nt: TGTGCCAGCAGGGGACAGGTTGGCACTGAAGCTTTCTTT; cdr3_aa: CASRGQVGTEAFF
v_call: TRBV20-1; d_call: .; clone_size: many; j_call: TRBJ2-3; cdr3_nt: TGCAGTGCTAGGAGAGGGGACACAAGCACAGATACGCAGTATTTT; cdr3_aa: CSARRGDTSTDTQYF
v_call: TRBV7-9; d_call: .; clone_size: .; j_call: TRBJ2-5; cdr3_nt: TGTGCCAGCAGCCCAACCCCGGACAGCCAAGAGACCCAGTACTTC; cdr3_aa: CASSPTPDSQETQYF
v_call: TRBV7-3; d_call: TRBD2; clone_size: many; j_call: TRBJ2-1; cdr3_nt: TGTGCCAGCAGCACGTCTCGGACTAGATTACATGAGCAGTTCTTC; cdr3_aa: CASSTSRTRLHEQFF
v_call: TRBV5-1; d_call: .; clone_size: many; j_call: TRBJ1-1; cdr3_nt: TGCGCCAGCAGCTTCTCTTATGGCCTGAACACTGAAGCTTTCTTT; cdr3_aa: CASSFSYGLNTEAFF
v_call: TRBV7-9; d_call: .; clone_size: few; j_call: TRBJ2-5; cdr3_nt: TGTGCCAGCAGGGCCGGGTGGGACCAAGAGACCCAGCACTTC; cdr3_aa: CASRAGWDQETQHF
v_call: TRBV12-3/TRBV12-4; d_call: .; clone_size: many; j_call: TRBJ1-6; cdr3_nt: TGTGCCAGCAGGTTTGGGGGAAGCGGTTCACCCCTCCACTTT; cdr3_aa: CASRFGGSGSPLHF
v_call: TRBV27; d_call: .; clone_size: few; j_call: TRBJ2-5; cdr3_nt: TGTGCTTACCAAGAGACCCAGTACTTC; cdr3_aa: CAYQETQYF
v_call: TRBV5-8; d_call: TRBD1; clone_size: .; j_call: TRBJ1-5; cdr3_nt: TGTGCCAGCAGCCCCAGGACAGGGGAAAGTCAGCCCCAGCATTTT; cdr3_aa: CASSPRTGESQPQHF
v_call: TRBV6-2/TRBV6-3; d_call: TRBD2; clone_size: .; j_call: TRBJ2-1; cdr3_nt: TGTGCCAGCAGTGGAACTAGCGGGAGGTGGCTGGGCAATGAGCAGTTCTTC; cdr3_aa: CASSGTSGRWLGNEQFF
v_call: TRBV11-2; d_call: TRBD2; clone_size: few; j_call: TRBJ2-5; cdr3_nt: TGTGCCAGCAGCTTAGATATCGCGGGAGTAGAGACCCAGTACTTC; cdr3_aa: CASSLDIAGVETQYF
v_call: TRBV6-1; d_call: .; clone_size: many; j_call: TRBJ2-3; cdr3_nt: TGTGCCAGCAGTTCGACATATTACCCCCGCACAGATACGCAGTATTTT; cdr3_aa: CASSSTYYPRTDTQYF
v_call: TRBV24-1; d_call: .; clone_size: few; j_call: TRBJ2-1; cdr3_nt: TGTGCCACCAGTGTATGGGGGAATGAGCAGTTCTTC; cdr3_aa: CATSVWGNEQFF
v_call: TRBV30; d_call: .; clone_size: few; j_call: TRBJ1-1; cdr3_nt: TGTGCCTGGGCGGTGAACAGGTTTGAAGCTTTCTTT; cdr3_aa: CAWAVNRFEAFF
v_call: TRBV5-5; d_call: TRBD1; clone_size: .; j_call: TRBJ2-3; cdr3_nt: TGTGCCAGCAGCCCCCTTCCCCCCTACCGGGACAGGGCCACAGATACGCAGTATTTT; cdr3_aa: CASSPLPPYRDRATDTQYF
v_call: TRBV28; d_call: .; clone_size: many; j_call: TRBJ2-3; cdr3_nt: TGTGCCAGCAGTTTAGGGTTGCGAGGGACGCAGTATTTT; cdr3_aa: CASSLGLRGTQYF
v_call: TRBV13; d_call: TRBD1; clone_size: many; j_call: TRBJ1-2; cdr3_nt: TGTGCCAGCAGCCAAGGACAGGGTCCCTACTATGGCTACACCTTC; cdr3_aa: CASSQGQGPYYGYTF
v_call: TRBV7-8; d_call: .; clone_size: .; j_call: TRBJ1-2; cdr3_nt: TGTGCCAGCAGCTTCACCCGGGACACTAGATCCTATGGCTACACCTTC; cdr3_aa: CASSFTRDTRSYGYTF
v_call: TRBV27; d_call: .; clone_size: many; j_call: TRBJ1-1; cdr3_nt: TGTGCCAGCAGTCAGAGGGGGGAAGCTTTCTTT; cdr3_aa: CASSQRGEAFF